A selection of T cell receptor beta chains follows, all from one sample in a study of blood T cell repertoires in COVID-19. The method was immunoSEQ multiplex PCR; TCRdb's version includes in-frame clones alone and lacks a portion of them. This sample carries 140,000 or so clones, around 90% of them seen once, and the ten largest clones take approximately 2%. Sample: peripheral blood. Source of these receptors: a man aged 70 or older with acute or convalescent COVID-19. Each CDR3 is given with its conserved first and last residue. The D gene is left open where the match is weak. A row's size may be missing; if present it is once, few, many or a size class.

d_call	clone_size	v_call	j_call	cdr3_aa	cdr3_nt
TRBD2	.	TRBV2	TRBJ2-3	CASTQTWIGLAGADTQYF	TGTGCCAGCACCCAGACTTGGATTGGACTAGCGGGGGCAGATACGCAGTATTTT
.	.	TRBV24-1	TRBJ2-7	CATSDGHNYEQYF	TGTGCCACCAGTGACGGACATAACTACGAGCAGTACTTC
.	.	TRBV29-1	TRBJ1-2	CSVEDGSSRGTYGYTF	TGCAGCGTTGAAGACGGTTCAAGCAGGGGAACCTATGGCTACACCTTC
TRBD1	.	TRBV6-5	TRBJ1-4	CASKGQGLANEKLFF	TGTGCCAGCAAGGGACAGGGACTGGCTAATGAAAAACTGTTTTTT
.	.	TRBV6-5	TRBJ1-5	CASSYSGGGRKQPQHF	TGTGCCAGCAGTTACTCTGGGGGCGGCCGAAAACAGCCCCAGCATTTT
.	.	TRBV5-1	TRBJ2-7	CASSLAARTGTTYEQYF	TGCGCCAGCAGCCTTGCCGCGCGAACAGGGACTACCTACGAGCAGTACTTC
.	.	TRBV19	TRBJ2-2	CASSKAGKDTGELFF	TGTGCCAGTAGTAAGGCGGGGAAAGACACCGGGGAGCTGTTTTTT
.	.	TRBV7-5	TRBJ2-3	CVRSLLPRSTDTQYF	TGTGTCAGAAGCTTACTACCCAGGAGCACAGATACGCAGTATTTT
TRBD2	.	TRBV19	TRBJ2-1	CASSEWASGDNEQFF	TGTGCCAGTAGTGAATGGGCTAGCGGCGACAATGAGCAGTTCTTC
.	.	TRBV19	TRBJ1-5	CASSILVEQPQHF	TGTGCCAGTAGTATTTTGGTTGAGCAGCCCCAGCATTTT
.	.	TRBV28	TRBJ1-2	CASRGQANYGYTF	TGTGCCAGCAGGGGACAAGCTAACTATGGCTACACCTTC
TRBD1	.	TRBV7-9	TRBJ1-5	CASSALGQGDNQPQHF	TGTGCCAGCAGCGCCCTGGGACAGGGGGACAATCAGCCCCAGCATTTT
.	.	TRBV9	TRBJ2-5	CASSVGPGVGETQYF	TGTGCCAGCAGCGTAGGTCCAGGGGTAGGGGAGACCCAGTACTTC
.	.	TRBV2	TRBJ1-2	CASSDILEGAGYTF	TGTGCCAGCAGTGATATATTGGAAGGGGCGGGCTACACCTTC
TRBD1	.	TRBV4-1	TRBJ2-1	CASSLGTEENNEQFF	TGCGCCAGCAGCCTTGGGACAGAAGAAAACAATGAGCAGTTCTTC
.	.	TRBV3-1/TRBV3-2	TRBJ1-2	CASSPGQTPGYTF	TGTGCCAGCAGCCCGGGACAAACCCCTGGCTACACCTTC
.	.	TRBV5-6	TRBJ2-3	CASSLMAGGTDTQYF	TGTGCCAGCAGCTTAATGGCAGGGGGCACAGATACGCAGTATTTT
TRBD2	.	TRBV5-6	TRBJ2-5	CASSLTSGFGTQYF	TGTGCCAGCAGCTTGACTAGCGGGTTCGGGACCCAGTACTTC
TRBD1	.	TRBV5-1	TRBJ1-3	CASSLQGARGNTIYF	TGCGCCAGCAGCTTACAGGGGGCGCGTGGAAACACCATATATTTT
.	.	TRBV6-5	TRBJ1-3	CASGDGGIGNTIYF	TGTGCCAGCGGCGACGGCGGAATAGGAAACACCATATATTTT
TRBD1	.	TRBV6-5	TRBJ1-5	CASSPDRDQPQHF	TGTGCCAGCAGTCCCGACAGGGATCAGCCCCAGCATTTT
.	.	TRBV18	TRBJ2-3	CASSPGRDDTQYF	TGTGCCAGCTCACCAGGCAGGGATGATACGCAGTATTTT
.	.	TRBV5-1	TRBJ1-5	CASSFDGEQGKRYSNQPQHF	TGCGCCAGCAGCTTCGATGGCGAACAGGGCAAAAGGTATAGCAATCAGCCCCAGCATTTT
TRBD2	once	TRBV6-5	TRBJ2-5	CASSYYRGGPSVTQYF	TGTGCCAGCAGTTATTATCGGGGGGGCCCTTCAGTGACCCAGTACTTC
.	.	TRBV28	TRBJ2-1	CASSSTTSSFF	TGTGCCAGCAGTTCCACGACTAGTTCGTTCTTC
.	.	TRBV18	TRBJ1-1	CASSPRSDTEAFF	TGTGCCAGCTCACCACGGAGTGACACTGAAGCTTTCTTT
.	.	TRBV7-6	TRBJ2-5	CASSLARETQYF	TGTGCCAGCAGCTTAGCCAGGGAGACCCAGTACTTC
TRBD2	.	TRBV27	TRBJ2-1	CASSYAIDKSGVDYNEQFF	TGTGCCAGCAGTTACGCGATAGACAAGAGCGGGGTGGACTACAATGAGCAGTTCTTC
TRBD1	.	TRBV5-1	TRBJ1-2	CASSETGSYGYTF	TGCGCCAGCAGCGAGACAGGGAGCTATGGCTACACCTTC
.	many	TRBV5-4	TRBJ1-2	CASSSYGLLSYGYTF	TGTGCCAGCAGCTCATACGGACTTCTAAGCTATGGCTACACCTTC
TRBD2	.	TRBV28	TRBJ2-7	CASSGTSGSYEQYF	TGTGCCAGCAGTGGGACTAGCGGGTCCTACGAGCAGTACTTC
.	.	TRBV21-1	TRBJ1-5	CASSKVIGTAYTSCNQPQHF	TGTGCCAGCAGCAAAGTAATTGGGACAGCTTATACCTCTTGCAATCAGCCCCAGCATTTT
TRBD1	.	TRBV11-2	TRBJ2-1	CASSTQDRVSYNEQFF	TGTGCCAGCAGCACCCAGGACAGGGTCTCCTACAATGAGCAGTTCTTC
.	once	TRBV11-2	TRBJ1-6	CASSLEAGSSYNSPLHF	TGTGCCAGCAGCTTAGAGGCGGGAAGCTCCTATAATTCACCCCTCCACTTT
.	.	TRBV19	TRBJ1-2	CASSIKTDYGYTF	TGTGCCAGTAGTATTAAGACAGACTATGGCTACACCTTC
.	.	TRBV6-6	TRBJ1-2	CASRLGQGTTNYGYTF	TGTGCCAGCAGACTAGGGCAGGGGACAACTAACTATGGCTACACCTTC
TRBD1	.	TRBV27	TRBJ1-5	CASRGQGKAQPQHF	TGTGCCAGCAGGGGACAGGGAAAGGCTCAGCCCCAGCATTTT
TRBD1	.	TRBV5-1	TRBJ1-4	CASSFRSSQGGEKLFF	TGCGCCAGCAGCTTTAGATCTTCGCAGGGGGGTGAAAAACTGTTTTTT
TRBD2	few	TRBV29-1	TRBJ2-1	CSVGSVAGATRDEQFF	TGCAGCGTTGGGTCCGTAGCGGGAGCTACGAGGGATGAGCAGTTCTTC
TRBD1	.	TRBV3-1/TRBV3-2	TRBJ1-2	CASSRTGGGYGYTF	TGTGCCAGCAGCAGGACAGGGGGGGGATATGGCTACACCTTC
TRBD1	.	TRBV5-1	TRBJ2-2	CASSGHRGSPSNTGELFF	TGCGCCAGCAGCGGTCACAGGGGAAGCCCCTCGAACACCGGGGAGCTGTTTTTT
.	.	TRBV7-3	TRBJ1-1	CASSRTGNTEAFF	TGTGCCAGCAGCCGAACAGGGAACACTGAAGCTTTCTTT
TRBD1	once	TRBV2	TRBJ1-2	CASRRTGGSYGYTF	TGTGCCAGCAGAAGGACAGGGGGCAGCTATGGCTACACCTTC
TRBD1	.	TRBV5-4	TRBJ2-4	CASSQGDRKNIQYF	TGTGCCAGCAGCCAGGGGGACAGAAAAAACATTCAGTACTTC
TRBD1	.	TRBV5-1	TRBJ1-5	CASSYYPGQSYSNQPQHF	TGCGCCAGCAGCTACTATCCGGGACAGAGTTATAGCAATCAGCCCCAGCATTTT
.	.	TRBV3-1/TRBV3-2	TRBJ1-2	CASSSGGGGTYGYTF	TGTGCCAGCAGCTCAGGAGGGGGGGGTACATATGGCTACACCTTC
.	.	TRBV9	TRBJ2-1	CASSAGTSYNEQFF	TGTGCCAGCAGCGCCGGGACAAGTTACAATGAGCAGTTCTTC
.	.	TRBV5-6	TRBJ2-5	CASSFPHRQGQETQYF	TGTGCCAGCAGCTTTCCACACCGTCAGGGCCAAGAGACCCAGTACTTC
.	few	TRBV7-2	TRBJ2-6	CASSLGQLGANVLTF	TGTGCCAGCAGCTTAGGACAGTTGGGGGCCAACGTCCTGACTTTC
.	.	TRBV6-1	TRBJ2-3	CASSELVSTDTQYF	TGTGCCAGCAGTGAATTAGTAAGCACAGATACGCAGTATTTT
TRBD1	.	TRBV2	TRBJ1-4	CARGQQNEKLFF	TGTGCCAGGGGACAGCAGAATGAAAAACTGTTTTTT